This T cell receptor (beta chain) was captured in a study of blood T cell repertoires in COVID-19. Germline CDR1 WNHNN, CDR2 SYGVQD (reference sequence). This CDR3 comprises 15 residues. Trimming stripped 4 bases from V and 1 base from J, with 10 bases between. Produced via immunoSEQ multiplex PCR; TCRdb's table is partial and in-frame only. The sample lists tens of thousands of clones, approximately 79% seen once, with approximately 64% in the top ten. The chain employs TRBV10-1 and TRBJ2-2, with D maybe TRBD2 (6 bases). This clonotype originated in an elderly woman with acute or convalescent COVID-19. Sequenced material: peripheral blood. This chain's CDR3 is CASSVGLRNTGELFF. The CDR3 coding sequence is TGCGCCAGCAGTGTGGGACTTAGGAACACCGGGGAGCTGTTTTTT.